This T cell receptor (beta chain) was found in a study of T cell responses to AZD1222 COVID-19 vaccine. Overall study results and limits: Two doses of AZD1222 preceded a rise in Spike-specific TCR breadth and depth. Spike was spanned by vaccine-associated CD4 TCRs, which were dominant at 160-218 and 743-854. Repertoire sampling occurred only after the peak T cell response.

Trimming took 3 bases from V and 1 from J; bases not matched to a gene: 4. Germline V gene lookup returns CDR1 SGHTA and CDR2 FQGTGA. The CDR3 spans 15 residues. Here immunoSEQ multiplex PCR was the method, and the copy in TCRdb shows in-frame clones only, minus some. The sample lists approximately 150,000 clones, roughly 90% occurring once. Second doses were pooled across both intervals (about 4 or about 12 weeks). Concerning this clone itself: Its antigen is unidentified.

The chain combines TRBV7-3 with TRBJ2-3, with 7 bases that match TRBD2. This TCR was recovered from an adult who received the AZD1222 COVID-19 vaccine. The material sequenced was peripheral blood, taken 28 days after the second AZD1222 dose. The CDR3 nucleotides read TGTGCCAGCAGCTTGCGGGAGAGGGGCACAGATACGCAGTATTTT. Amino acid sequence: CASSLRERGTDTQYF. The full variable domain, in which reference TRBV7-3 and TRBJ2-3 provide the parts outside the CDR3, is GAGVSQTPSNKVTEKGKYVELRCDPISGHTALYWYRQSLGQGPEFLIYFQGTGAADDSGLPNDRFFAVRPEGSVSTLKIQRTERGDSAVYLCASSLRERGTDTQYFGPGTRLTVL.